What follows describes a single T cell receptor beta chain. The antigen remains unidentified. The CDR3 length is 13 residues. The germline gives CDR1 SGHTA, CDR2 FQGNSA. Trimming cost V 4 bases and J 1 base, with 7 bases left between them. The entry originates in a study of graft-versus-host responses after intestinal transplantation. Study in general: Recipients got multivisceral, liver-intestinal, or isolated intestinal transplants. Study results and caveats: Investigators detected GvH clones in recipient marrow, with some emerging earlier in ileum or blood. Within the allografts of patients who had graft-donor T cell macrochimerism, graft-versus-host to host-versus-graft clonal ratios were high.

Generated by immunoSEQ multiplex PCR, the TCRdb table keeps only in-frame clones and is missing some. The sample records about 85,000 clones, 91% being singletons. The clonotype comes from a human donor who was the organ donor for an intestinal transplant. The chain couples TRBV7-2 to TRBJ1-1; D remains ambiguous. This specimen consisted of unstimulated CD8+ T cells sorted from spleen or lymph node cells, obtained before transplant. The CDR3 reads CASSYIPNTEAFF. The CDR3 DNA follows: TGTGCCAGCAGCTACATCCCGAACACTGAAGCTTTCTTT.